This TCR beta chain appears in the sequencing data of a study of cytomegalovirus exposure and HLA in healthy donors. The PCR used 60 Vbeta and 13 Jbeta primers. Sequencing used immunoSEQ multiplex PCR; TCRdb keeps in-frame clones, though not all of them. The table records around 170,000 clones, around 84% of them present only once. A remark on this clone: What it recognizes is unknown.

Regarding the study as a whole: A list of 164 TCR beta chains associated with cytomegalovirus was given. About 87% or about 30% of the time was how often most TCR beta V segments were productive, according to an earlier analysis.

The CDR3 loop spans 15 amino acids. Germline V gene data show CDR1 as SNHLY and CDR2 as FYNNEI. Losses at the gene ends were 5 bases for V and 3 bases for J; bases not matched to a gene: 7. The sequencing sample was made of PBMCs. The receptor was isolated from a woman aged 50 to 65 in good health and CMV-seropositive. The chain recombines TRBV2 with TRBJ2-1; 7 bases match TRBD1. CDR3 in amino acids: CASSPDRVDYNEQFF. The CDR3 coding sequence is TGTGCCAGCAGTCCAGACAGGGTGGACTACAATGAGCAGTTCTTC.